Here is one T cell receptor (beta chain) with its context. This specimen comes from a study of T cells in localized non-small cell lung cancer. Per the germline V gene, CDR1 is MNHEY and CDR2 is SMNVEV (reference sequence). The CDR3 loop spans 14 amino acids. V lost 6 bases and J 0 bases, leaving 11 bases between the germline ends. Clones were read by immunoSEQ multiplex PCR, and TCRdb kept only the in-frame ones, dropping some. The profile covers 45,000 to 55,000 clones, with roughly 89% appearing a single time and over 15% taken by the ten largest. The chain uses TRBV27 and TRBJ1-1, with D unresolved. This TCR derives from a male donor at least 60 years old with stage III squamous cell lung carcinoma. The sequences come from peripheral blood, collected before any cancer treatment. CDR3 sequence (DNA): TGTGCCAGCAGACAAGATCCTATGAACACTGAAGCTTTCTTT. Protein sequence: CASRQDPMNTEAFF.